This T cell receptor beta chain was recovered during a study of cytomegalovirus exposure and HLA in healthy donors. Study results and caveats: CMV serostatus was the only immune exposure information that was available. Later analysis showed most CMV-associated TCR beta chains appearing HLA-restricted. In an earlier analysis, in some 540 donors, most V segments appeared productive either ~87% or ~30% of the time.

Germline V gene sequence: CDR1 SGHVS, CDR2 FQNEAQ. The V segment lost 4 bases and the J segment 0 bases; nucleotides outside the gene matches: 8. This CDR3 has 16 residues. Turning to this clone: Its antigen is not identified.

The PCR contained 60 Vbeta and 13 Jbeta primers. Sequenced by immunoSEQ multiplex PCR; TCRdb stores in-frame clones only, minus some. The repertoire holds about 240,000 clones, with about 88% as singletons. The origin of this receptor is a girl aged 2 to 10 in good health and CMV-seronegative. The V and J genes are TRBV7-8 and TRBJ1-2, with TRBD1 matching 7 bases. Material: PBMCs. CDR3 nucleotides: TGTGCCAGCAGCTCACTCCGGGACAGAACTAACTATGGCTACACCTTC. This gives the protein CASSSLRDRTNYGYTF. Complete variable domain (other parts from reference TRBV7-8 and TRBJ1-2): GAGVSQSPRYKVAKRGQDVALRCDPISGHVSLFWYQQALGQGPEFLTYFQNEAQLDKSGLPSDRFFAERPEGSVSTLKIQRTQQEDSAVYLCASSSLRDRTNYGYTFGSGTRLTVV.